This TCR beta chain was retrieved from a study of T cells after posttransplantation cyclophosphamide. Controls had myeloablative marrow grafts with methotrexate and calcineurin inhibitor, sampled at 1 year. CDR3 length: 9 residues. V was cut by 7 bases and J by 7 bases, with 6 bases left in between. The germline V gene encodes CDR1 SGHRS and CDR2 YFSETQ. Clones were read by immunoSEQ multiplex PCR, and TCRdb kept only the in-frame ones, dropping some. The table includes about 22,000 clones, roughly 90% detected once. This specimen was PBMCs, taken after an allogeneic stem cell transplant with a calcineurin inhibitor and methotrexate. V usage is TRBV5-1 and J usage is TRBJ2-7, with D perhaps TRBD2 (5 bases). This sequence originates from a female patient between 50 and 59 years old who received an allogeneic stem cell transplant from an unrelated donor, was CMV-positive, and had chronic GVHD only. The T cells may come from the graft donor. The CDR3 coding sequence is TGCGCCAGCCAGCGGGAGCAGTACTTC. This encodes CASQREQYF.